This TCR beta chain was captured by sequencing in a study of blood T cell repertoires in COVID-19. At the level of the study: Both acute and convalescent COVID-19 samples were obtained from the United States, Italy and Spain.

Germline V gene sequence: CDR1 MNHNS, CDR2 SASEGT. V shed 2 bases and J shed 5 bases, with 14 bases lying between them. CDR3 length equals 15 residues. In the original analysis: Quantification of nucleated cells was approximated via reference gene primer amplification. Only in-frame clones appear in the TCRdb table, and some are missing; sequencing was by immunoSEQ multiplex PCR. Clone size and V and J calls were adopted from that table, with D and trimming inferred from the DNA. This sample has hundreds of thousands of clones, with roughly nine tenths found just once. Adults between about 18 and 95 years of age took part from 24 US areas. Participant-given clinical history determined each cohort assignment.

V is TRBV6-1 and J is TRBJ2-3; D is possibly TRBD1 (5 bases). Sequencing was done on a sample of PBMCs or T cells enriched from blood (not recorded which). The TCR was taken from a woman between 50 and 59 years old in a cohort exposed to, infected with or recovered from COVID-19 (not recorded which). The CDR3 protein is CASSEFVRVGDTQYF. The DNA for the CDR3 is TGTGCCAGCAGTGAATTTGTCAGGGTAGGAGATACGCAGTATTTT.